The rows below give T cell receptor beta chains drawn from one sample of a study of neurological immune-mediated disorders. Via MiXCR, TCRdb re-called the 5' RACE reads, giving one row per CDR3 protein. The sample lists roughly 21,000 distinct CDR3 sequences, around 15% occurring once. The sequencing input was CD8+ T cells from blood. These receptors came from a young woman with multiple sclerosis. CDR3s include the opening cysteine and the closing phenylalanine or tryptophan. The D gene is left open where the match is weak. Only some rows state a clone size, as once, few, many or a class for expanded clones.

j_call clone_size d_call v_call cdr3_aa cdr3_nt
TRBJ2-3 many TRBD2 TRBV28 CASTPLIGAGADTQYF TGTGCCAGCACCCCCTTAATTGGTGCGGGGGCAGATACGCAGTATTTT
TRBJ1-1 . . TRBV12-3/TRBV12-4 CASSPNMGTTLKAFF TGTGCCAGCAGTCCGAATATGGGGACTACCTTAAAAGCTTTCTTT
TRBJ2-6 many . TRBV20-1 CSAHRTDSGSGANVLTF TGCAGTGCCCACCGGACCGACTCGGGCTCTGGGGCCAACGTCCTGACTTTC
TRBJ2-3 . . TRBV7-6 CASSRDRTDTDTQYF TGTGCCAGCAGCCGCGACAGGACGGACACAGATACGCAGTATTTT
TRBJ1-1 few TRBD1 TRBV16 CASSPPRGRGRNEAFF TGTGCCAGCAGCCCCCCAAGGGGGCGGGGAAGAAATGAAGCTTTCTTT
TRBJ2-3 few TRBD2 TRBV25-1 CASSVGLADTQYF TGTGCCAGCAGTGTGGGACTAGCAGATACGCAGTATTTT
TRBJ1-1 . . TRBV11-2 CASSLGVGHLNTEAFF TGTGCCAGCAGCTTAGGGGTAGGCCACCTGAACACTGAAGCTTTCTTT
TRBJ2-7 many TRBD2 TRBV18 CASSPPLGGEAYEQYF TGTGCCAGCTCTCCCCCTTTGGGGGGGGAGGCCTACGAGCAGTACTTC
TRBJ1-6 many TRBD1 TRBV6-6 CASSGQGNSPLHF TGTGCCAGCTCCGGACAGGGCAATTCACCCCTCCACTTT
TRBJ2-5 many . TRBV12-3/TRBV12-4 CASSTRETQYF TGTGCCAGCAGTACCCGGGAGACCCAGTACTTC
TRBJ1-2 many . TRBV6-5 CASSYRGLNYGYTF TGTGCCAGCAGTTATAGGGGCCTTAACTATGGCTACACCTTC
TRBJ2-1 many TRBD2 TRBV20-1 CSATLLAGGLVGEQFF TGCAGTGCCACCTTACTAGCGGGAGGCTTGGTAGGTGAGCAGTTCTTC
TRBJ1-2 many . TRBV20-1 CSARDPEGPYGYTF TGCAGTGCTAGAGATCCCGAGGGCCCCTATGGCTACACCTTC
TRBJ1-1 few . TRBV18 CASSPPEGFTEAFF TGTGCCAGCTCACCACCAGAAGGGTTCACTGAAGCTTTCTTT
TRBJ2-1 many . TRBV12-3/TRBV12-4 CASSLFRANEQFF TGTGCCAGCAGTTTATTTAGAGCAAATGAGCAGTTCTTC
TRBJ1-2 many . TRBV6-2/TRBV6-3 CASYMAGANGYTF TGTGCCAGCTACATGGCGGGCGCGAATGGCTACACCTTC
TRBJ2-3 many . TRBV6-2/TRBV6-3 CASSLALSTDTQYF TGTGCCAGCAGTCTAGCGCTGAGCACAGATACGCAGTATTTT
TRBJ2-1 once . TRBV5-5 CASSRYMLSREFF TGTGCCAGCAGCCGATATATGTTATCCAGGGAGTTCTTC
TRBJ2-5 . TRBD2 TRBV6-2/TRBV6-3 CAGGRSGETQYF TGTGCCGGCGGGAGGTCAGGAGAGACCCAGTACTTC
TRBJ1-3 . . TRBV9 CASSEGAGNTIYF TGTGCCAGCAGCGAGGGTGCTGGAAACACCATATATTTT
TRBJ1-1 many . TRBV7-2 CASSLGLGPEAFF TGTGCCAGCAGCTTAGGATTAGGGCCTGAAGCTTTCTTT
TRBJ2-2 many . TRBV6-5 CASRTTAGELFF TGTGCCAGCAGGACTACGGCCGGGGAGCTGTTTTTT
TRBJ2-5 many . TRBV7-9 CASSLEGRGAPLQETQYF TGTGCCAGCAGCTTAGAGGGCAGGGGAGCCCCCCTCCAAGAGACCCAGTACTTC
TRBJ2-1 medium-sized TRBD1 TRBV4-3 CASSQDSTGGSYNEQFF TGCGCCAGCAGCCAAGATAGTACAGGGGGGTCCTACAATGAGCAGTTCTTC